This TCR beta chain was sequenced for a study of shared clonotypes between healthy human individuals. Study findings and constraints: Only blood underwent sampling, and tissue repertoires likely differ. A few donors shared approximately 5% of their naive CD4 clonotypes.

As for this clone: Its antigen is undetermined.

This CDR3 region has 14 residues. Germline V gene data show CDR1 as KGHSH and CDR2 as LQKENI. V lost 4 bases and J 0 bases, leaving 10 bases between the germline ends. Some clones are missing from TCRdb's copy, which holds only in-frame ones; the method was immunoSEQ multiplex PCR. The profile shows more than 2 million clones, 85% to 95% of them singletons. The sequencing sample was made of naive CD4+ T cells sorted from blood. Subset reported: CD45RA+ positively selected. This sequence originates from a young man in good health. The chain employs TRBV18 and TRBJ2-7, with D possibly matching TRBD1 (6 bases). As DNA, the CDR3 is TGTGCCAGCTCACGCGCGACAGGCTCCTACGAGCAGTACTTC. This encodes CASSRATGSYEQYF.